Below, 7 T cell receptor beta chains from the same sample are listed, as sequenced in a study of cytomegalovirus exposure and HLA in healthy donors. This table comes from immunoSEQ multiplex PCR, and its TCRdb copy is limited to in-frame clones, with some not included. Of about 95,000 clones in the sample, about 85% were seen once. Sequencing was carried out using PBMCs. The receptors were sampled from a man aged 18 to 29 in good health and CMV-seropositive.

J is TRBJ2-2 and V is TRBV28, with 9 bases aligning to TRBD1. Germline V gene sequence: CDR1 MDHEN, CDR2 SYDVKM. With V trimmed by 10 bases and J by 3 bases, 12 bases remained unmatched. CDR3 length equals 16 residues. The CDR3 nucleotides are TGTGCCACCAACCCCTCCGGGACAGGGCACACCGGGGAGCTGTTTTTT. It codes for CATNPSGTGHTGELFF. The whole variable domain, remainder taken from reference TRBV28 and TRBJ2-2, is DVKVTQSSRYLVKRTGEKVFLECVQDMDHENMFWYRQDPGLGLRLIYFSYDVKMKEKGDIPEGYSVSREKKERFSLILESASTNQTSMYLCATNPSGTGHTGELFFGEGSRLTVL.

The chain joins TRBV27 to TRBJ2-1, with D perhaps TRBD1 (6 bases). The CDR3 has 16 amino acids. Germline V CDR1 and CDR2: MNHEY, SMNVEV (reference sequence). The germline V and J ends were trimmed by 2 bases and 3 bases, with 14 bases remaining between them. CDR3 nucleotides: TGTGCCAGCAGTTTAGATCAGGGGTTAGACTACAATGAGCAGTTCTTC. This codes for CASSLDQGLDYNEQFF.

The CDR3 sequence: CASRGRLAGGPSGELFF. CDR3 coding DNA: TGTGCCAGCAGGGGAAGACTAGCGGGAGGGCCTAGCGGGGAGCTGTTTTTT. V and J are TRBV27 and TRBJ2-2; TRBD2 agrees at 14 bases. The trim removed 6 bases at V and 7 bases at J, leaving 10 bases unmatched. Germline V gene sequence: CDR1 MNHEY, CDR2 SMNVEV (reference sequence). There are 17 residues in the CDR3.

CDR3 sequence reads: CASSSASQGAYEQYF. DNA of the CDR3: TGTGCCAGCAGCTCCGCCTCACAGGGGGCCTACGAGCAGTACTTC. The chain links TRBV7-9 to TRBJ2-7; TRBD1 matches 8 bases. This CDR3 has 15 residues. Looked up from germline, CDR1 is SEHNR and CDR2 is FQNEAQ (reference sequence). V shed 4 bases and J 2 bases; nucleotides not matched to a gene: 7.

The chain recombines TRBV27 with TRBJ2-1, with a weak D call TRBD2 (6 bases). Germline values: CDR1 MNHEY, CDR2 SMNVEV (reference sequence). Trimming shortened V by 5 bases and J by 4 bases, and 15 bases separated the two germline ends. The CDR3 consists of 15 residues. The CDR3 coding sequence is TGTGCCAGCAGTCGGGCGGCGGGAAAGTACAATGAGCAGTTCTTC. Translated: CASSRAAGKYNEQFF.

The table lists this clone with a count of one. The chain links TRBV28 to TRBJ1-2; D possibly corresponds to TRBD1 (6 bases). Germline assignment: CDR1 MDHEN and CDR2 SYDVKM. V was cut by 4 bases and J by 2 bases, with 11 bases left in between. The CDR3 is made up of 14 amino acids. The CDR3 reads CASSSRTVNYGYTF. The CDR3, as DNA: TGTGCCAGCAGTTCCCGGACAGTCAACTATGGCTACACCTTC.

The rearrangement uses TRBV13 and TRBJ2-2, with TRBD2 matching 7 bases. The J segment lost 1 base and the V segment lost 7 bases, leaving 6 bases of the junction unmatched. Looked up from germline, CDR1 is PRHDT and CDR2 is FYEKMQ (reference sequence). CDR3 length equals 15 residues. Here the CDR3 reads CASTIWGGNTGELFF. The CDR3 DNA reads as TGTGCCAGCACCATATGGGGGGGGAACACCGGGGAGCTGTTTTTT.